A single sample gave rise to the 27 T cell receptor beta chains below, sequenced in a study of OX40 agonist ivuxolimab in advanced cancers. Sequencing used immunoSEQ multiplex PCR; TCRdb keeps in-frame clones, though not all of them. The sample has some 46,000 clones; roughly 94% are singletons. Sequenced material: CD4+ or CD8+ T cells sorted from blood, taken in a trial of the OX40 agonist ivuxolimab. These receptors originate from an adult with an advanced solid tumor such as melanoma, head and neck, liver or kidney cancer.

V usage is TRBV15 and J usage is TRBJ2-3; no definite D call. This CDR3 contains 13 residues. V gave up 5 bases and J gave up 5 bases, with 11 bases separating them. From germline, CDR1 is LNHNV and CDR2 YYDKDF (reference sequence). CDR3 bases: TGTGCCACCAGCGGCGACTCCAGAGATACGCAGTATTTT. Translating it yields CATSGDSRDTQYF.

This chain uses TRBV9 with TRBJ2-1; 9 nucleotides match TRBD2. The CDR3 runs 18 residues. V was pared by 3 bases and J by 8 bases, with 18 bases of the junction left unmatched. The germline CDR1 and CDR2 sequences are SGDLS and YYNGEE. CDR3 in amino acids: CASSESEGGGRDLYEQFF. CDR3 sequence (DNA): TGTGCCAGCAGCGAGTCCGAGGGCGGCGGGAGGGATTTGTATGAGCAGTTCTTC.

The genes are TRBV6-5 and TRBJ1-1; no firm D call. The V gene's germline CDR1 is MNHEY and CDR2 SVGAGI. V lost 8 bases and J lost 0, with 7 bases in between. The CDR3 runs to 12 residues. The CDR3 region is CASGRVNTEAFF. The CDR3 region has the DNA TGTGCCAGCGGGAGGGTGAACACTGAAGCTTTCTTT.

V and J are TRBV2 and TRBJ2-3; TRBD2 aligns across 12 bases. Germline loops: CDR1 SNHLY, CDR2 FYNNEI. V lost 2 bases, J lost 5 bases, and 2 bases stayed unmatched. CDR3 length: 15 residues. Here the CDR3 DNA reads TGTGCCAGCAGTGAATTACTAGCGGGAGGAGATACGCAGTATTTT. Translating it yields CASSELLAGGDTQYF. The full variable domain, with the rest looked up from reference TRBV2 and TRBJ2-3, is EPEVTQTPSHQVTQMGQEVILRCVPISNHLYFYWYRQILGQKVEFLVSFYNNEISEKSEIFDDQFSVERPDGSNFTLKIRSTKLEDSAMYFCASSELLAGGDTQYFGPGTRLTVL.

The V call is TRBV4-3, the J call TRBJ2-1; no reliable D call. V was pared by 0 bases and J by 9 bases, with 12 bases between. The germline CDR1 and CDR2 sequences are LGHNA and YSLEER. The CDR3 spans 14 residues. CDR3 DNA sequence: TGCGCCAGCAGCCAAGAGGCCTCGGGTGGTGAGCAGTTCTTC. This translates into CASSQEASGGEQFF.

V is TRBV11-2 and J is TRBJ2-7, with 9 bases matching TRBD2. With 2 bases clipped from V and 6 bases from J, the junction kept 14 bases outside the gene matches. Germline V lookup: CDR1 SGHAT, CDR2 FQNNGV. The CDR3 runs 17 residues. The CDR3 region is CASSLTISGSGLGEQYF. The CDR3 DNA reads as TGTGCCAGCAGCTTAACTATTAGCGGGAGTGGCCTTGGCGAGCAGTACTTC. Based on the CDR3 plus reference TRBV11-2 and TRBJ2-7, the full variable domain is EAGVAQSPRYKIIEKRQSVAFWCNPISGHATLYWYQQILGQGPKLLIQFQNNGVVDDSQLPKDRFSAERLKGVDSTLKIQPAKLEDSAVYLCASSLTISGSGLGEQYFGPGTRLTVT.

The chain carries TRBV30 and TRBJ2-3; D is unresolved. V shed 4 bases and J shed 14 bases, with 19 bases lying between them. Germline V gives CDR1 GTSNPN, CDR2 SVGIG (reference sequence). The CDR3 runs 12 residues. In DNA, the CDR3 is TGTGCCTGGACGACCCCCCTCGGCGCCCGGTATTTT. Protein product: CAWTTPLGARYF.

The CDR3 sequence is CASSIGMTYEQYF. The CDR3 bases are TGTGCCAGTAGTATAGGTATGACCTACGAGCAGTACTTC. This chain joins TRBV19 and TRBJ2-7, with D hard to call. The length of the CDR3 is 13 residues. The V end lost 1 base, the J end lost 2 bases, and 6 bases lay between the germline ends. Germline CDR1 LNHDA, CDR2 SQIVND (reference sequence).

The chain couples TRBV9 to TRBJ2-7; 9 nucleotides agree with TRBD1. This CDR3 contains 15 residues. V lost 0 bases to trimming and J lost 3 bases; unmatched junction nucleotides: 4. CDR1 SGDLS and CDR2 YYNGEE come from the germline V gene. As DNA, the CDR3 is TGTGCCAGCAGCGTAGGAGGGACAGGGATCTACGAGCAGTACTTC. Amino acid sequence: CASSVGGTGIYEQYF.

This chain joins TRBV7-9 and TRBJ2-7; TRBD1 aligns across 9 bases. The CDR3 is 15 residues long. Germline V gene sequence: CDR1 SEHNR, CDR2 FQNEAQ (reference sequence). V gave up 5 bases and J gave up 0 bases; unmatched junction bases: 5. The CDR3 protein is CASSKTGGPSYEQYF. CDR3 coding DNA: TGTGCCAGCAGCAAAACAGGGGGCCCCTCCTACGAGCAGTACTTC.

The chain joins TRBV9 to TRBJ2-1; the D call may be TRBD1 or TRBD2 (5 bases each). Trimming cost V 3 bases and J 7 bases, with 14 bases left between them. Germline V lookup: CDR1 SGDLS, CDR2 YYNGEE. The CDR3 runs 14 residues. CDR3 protein: CASSEGTGRNEQFF. The CDR3 DNA reads as TGTGCCAGCAGCGAGGGGACCGGACGAAATGAGCAGTTCTTC.

The V gene is TRBV6-5, the J gene TRBJ1-1, with D perhaps TRBD1 (6 bases). The CDR3 spans 15 residues. Germline V lookup: CDR1 MNHEY, CDR2 SVGAGI. Between the trimmed V and J ends, which lost 0 bases and 4 bases, there was a span of 12 bases. In DNA form, the CDR3 reads TGTGCCAGCAGTTACTCCGAAGGGGGGTCCACTGAAGCTTTCTTT. Translated: CASSYSEGGSTEAFF.

The chain couples TRBV21-1 to TRBJ2-5; TRBD1 is the table's D call, not checked against the DNA. The tail of the sequence fits TRBJ2-7 better, so the J call may be wrong. TRBV21-1 is a pseudogene. CDR3 length: 17 residues. The CDR3 DNA is TGTGCCAGCAGCATTGCCCAATACAGGTTTAGCTCCTACGAGCAGTACTTC. Protein: CASSIAQYRFSSYEQYF.

The gene calls are TRBV19 and TRBJ1-4; tentative D call: TRBD1 (6 bases). In germline, CDR1 is LNHDA, CDR2 SQIVND (reference sequence). The CDR3 sequence is 17 residues long. Trimming shortened V by 6 bases and J by 0 bases, and 17 bases separated the two germline ends. The CDR3 DNA follows: TGTGCCAGTAGCGACAGGCTCTCAAAGGCAACTAATGAAAAACTGTTTTTT. Amino acids: CASSDRLSKATNEKLFF.

This clone is medium-sized within its sample. The chain links TRBV5-6 to TRBJ1-5; 8 bases match TRBD1. Per the germline V gene, CDR1 is SGHDT and CDR2 is YYEEEE. CDR3 length: 16 amino acids. The junction had 10 bases not matched to a gene; V was cut back by 4 bases and J by 4 bases. This CDR3 reads CASSALTGEGNQPQHF. The CDR3 DNA is TGTGCCAGCAGCGCATTGACAGGGGAGGGGAATCAGCCCCAGCATTTT.

The chain couples TRBV14 to TRBJ2-7; TRBD1 agrees at 10 bases. The CDR3 contains 16 residues. In germline, CDR1 is SGHDN, CDR2 FVKESK. V lost 1 base to trimming and J lost 2 bases; unmatched junction nucleotides: 5. CDR3 protein: CASSQGFGTGAYEQYF. For the CDR3, the DNA is TGTGCCAGCAGCCAAGGATTTGGGACAGGGGCCTACGAGCAGTACTTC.

V usage is TRBV27 and J usage is TRBJ2-5, with D possibly TRBD2 on 5 matching bases. Germline V gives CDR1 MNHEY, CDR2 SMNVEV (reference sequence). This CDR3 region has 15 residues. V lost 1 base, J lost 2 bases, and 11 bases lay in between. For the CDR3, the DNA is TGTGCCAGCAGTTTATATTACAGACTACAAGAGACCCAGTACTTC. Residues: CASSLYYRLQETQYF.

The chain carries TRBV4-3 and TRBJ2-5; 12 nucleotides align to TRBD2. Germline CDR1 and CDR2: LGHNA and YSLEER. The CDR3 totals 16 residues. V lost 1 base to trimming and J lost 5 bases; unmatched junction nucleotides: 5. CDR3 loop: CASSQGTSGALETQYF. CDR3 DNA sequence: TGCGCCAGCAGCCAAGGGACTAGCGGGGCCCTTGAGACCCAGTACTTC.

The chain is built from TRBV12-2 and TRBJ2-7; the table's D call, TRBD1, has no DNA check behind it. TRBV12-2 is tagged as a pseudogene. The CDR3 runs 16 residues. DNA of the CDR3: TGTGCAAGTCGCTTTAACCCACAGGGGAGGCCCTACGAGCAGTACTTC. Translation: CASRFNPQGRPYEQYF.

The gene calls are TRBV27 and TRBJ2-7, with D maybe TRBD2 (6 bases). This CDR3 is 14 amino acids long. Per germline, CDR1 MNHEY and CDR2 SMNVEV (reference sequence). V lost 4 bases and J lost 2, with 12 bases in between. CDR3 nucleotides: TGTGCCAGCAGTTCCCTAGCGTCCCCCTACGAGCAGTACTTC. It specifies CASSSLASPYEQYF.

The chain carries TRBV5-4 and TRBJ2-1, with D perhaps matching TRBD2 (6 bases). This CDR3 spans 16 amino acids. Looked up from germline, CDR1 is SGHNT and CDR2 is YYREEE (reference sequence). V lost 4 bases and J lost 1, with 15 bases in between. CDR3 residues: CASSPSTGVSYNEQFF. In nucleotides, the CDR3 is TGTGCCAGCAGCCCCTCGACGGGAGTATCCTACAATGAGCAGTTCTTC.

The chain carries TRBV9 and TRBJ2-7; D not certain. Germline lookup yields CDR1 SGDLS and CDR2 YYNGEE. CDR3 size: 15 residues. Between the trimmed V and J ends, which lost 0 bases and 2 bases, there was a span of 12 bases. CDR3 loop: CASSVDRGYTYEQYF. The CDR3 DNA is TGTGCCAGCAGCGTAGATCGCGGATATACCTACGAGCAGTACTTC. Variable domain in full (rest from reference TRBV9 and TRBJ2-7): DSGVTQTPKHLITATGQRVTLRCSPRSGDLSVYWYQQSLDQGLQFLIQYYNGEERAKGNILERFSAQQFPDLHSELNLSSLELGDSALYFCASSVDRGYTYEQYFGPGTRLTVT.

As regards this clone: Other nucleotide sequences from this sample produce the same CDR3. The CDR3: CASSRLAGGPSNEQFF. In DNA, the CDR3 is TGTGCCAGCAGCCGGTTAGCGGGAGGGCCGTCCAATGAGCAGTTCTTC. V gene TRBV7-2 combines with J gene TRBJ2-1, with 11 positions matching TRBD2. Germline V gene sequence: CDR1 SGHTA, CDR2 FQGNSA. The V segment lost 5 bases and the J segment 6 bases; nucleotides outside the gene matches: 9. The CDR3 runs to 16 residues.

This sequence joins TRBV7-3 and TRBJ2-1, with D unclear. Trimming removed 5 bases at V and 0 bases at J, with 5 bases between. The CDR3 is made up of 13 amino acids. Germline V gene lookup returns CDR1 SGHTA and CDR2 FQGTGA. As DNA, the CDR3 is TGTGCCAGCAGCGCGGACTCCTACAATGAGCAGTTCTTC. This translates into CASSADSYNEQFF.

The V gene is TRBV28, the J gene TRBJ2-3; D is unresolved. Germline V lookup: CDR1 MDHEN, CDR2 SYDVKM. The CDR3 is made up of 12 amino acids. Trimming left V 2 bases short and J 3 bases short, with 3 bases between. The CDR3 loop is CASSLDTDTQYF. The CDR3 coding sequence is TGTGCCAGCAGTTTAGATACAGATACGCAGTATTTT.

The V call is TRBV6-1, the J call TRBJ2-7; TRBD1 or TRBD2 may be the D gene (5 bases each). This CDR3 spans 15 amino acids. The germline gives CDR1 MNHNS, CDR2 SASEGT. The V and J ends lost 2 bases and 4 bases respectively, with 15 bases between them. Here the CDR3 DNA reads TGTGCCAGCAGTGAAAGTGGGGGAATTATATACGAGCAGTACTTC. Its protein is CASSESGGIIYEQYF.

The V and J genes are TRBV15 and TRBJ2-2, with 7 bases fitting TRBD2. CDR1 LNHNV and CDR2 YYDKDF come from the germline V gene (reference sequence). The CDR3 extends over 15 amino acids. Unmatched junction bases numbered 10, after V lost 6 bases and J lost 6 bases. The CDR3 protein is CATSTGLGVAGELFF. In DNA form, the CDR3 reads TGTGCCACCAGTACAGGACTAGGAGTCGCCGGGGAGCTGTTTTTT.